This TCR beta chain is from a study of T cell repertoires in cytomegalovirus infection. Trimming took 3 bases from V and 5 from J, leaving 14 bases between them. CDR1 and CDR2 from the germline V gene are SGHVS and FQNEAQ. CDR3 length: 16 residues. From the reads, TCRdb called clonotypes with MiXCR, one entry per CDR3 protein. The profile shows some 500,000 distinct CDR3 sequences, 33% of them singletons. As to this clonotype: Antigen specificity is unknown.

The sequence was collected from a human donor in good health (CMV status not recorded). Some clones in this sample may be carry-over from other donors' samples. The chain employs TRBV7-8 and TRBJ1-6; no clear D gene. Material: cultured PBMCs, obtained from culture after CMV antigen stimulation. Here the CDR3 DNA reads TGTGCCAGCAGCTTCCACGTAATGAAGGATAATTCACCCCTCCACTTT. This codes for CASSFHVMKDNSPLHF.